This T cell receptor (beta chain) was identified in a study of CD8+ T cells in alopecia areata. Points from the study as a whole: Among the top 100, expanded CD8+ clones were significantly decreased by tofacitinib, as was scalp clonality. Patients shared TCRs less clearly than mice did, possibly owing to HLA.

Extracted from the samples, RNA was reverse transcribed into cDNA to serve as the sequencing template. Assay: immunoSEQ multiplex PCR; the TCRdb copy retains only in-frame clones and omits some. The sample has 100,000 to 140,000 clones; around 84% are singletons. Germline CDR1 GTSNPN, CDR2 SVGIG (reference sequence). This CDR3 region has 14 residues. J was trimmed by 1 base and V by 2 bases; bases with no gene match: 3. Concerning this clone: The antigen is undetermined. The sample carries other DNA sequences with the same CDR3.

Treatment noted: oral pan-JAK inhibitor, 5-10 mg twice daily. This receptor was identified in a human donor with alopecia areata. Sample: CD8+ T cells sorted from blood, taken at week 24, from a patient treated with tofacitinib. The rearrangement uses TRBV30 and TRBJ2-7; 9 bases line up with TRBD1. In nucleotides, the CDR3 is TGTGCCTGGAGTACCGGGACAGGGTCCTACGAGCAGTACTTC. The encoded protein is CAWSTGTGSYEQYF.